The rows below give T cell receptor beta chains drawn from one sample of a study of glioma-infiltrating T cells. MiXCR, applied by TCRdb to the multiplex PCR reads, yields one record per CDR3 protein. Here the sample spans tens of thousands of distinct CDR3 sequences, around 23% being singletons. The specimen sequenced was glioma tissue, nonneoplastic brain tissue, or PBMCs (not recorded which). The receptors shown here come from a human donor with low-grade glioma or glioblastoma, undergoing nonglioma brain surgery, or in good health (not recorded which). The CDR3 runs from the conserved cysteine through the conserved F or W.

j_call | v_call | cdr3_aa
TRBJ1-1 | TRBV20-1 | CSASQTTENTEAFF
TRBJ2-2 | TRBV6-6 | CASSYQGASTGELFF
TRBJ1-5 | TRBV2 | CASSEYSHSNQPQHF
TRBJ2-7 | TRBV29-1 | CSVERDLPGPYNEQYF
TRBJ2-1 | TRBV6-1 | CASSEGGTYNEQFF
TRBJ1-1 | TRBV7-9 | CASSCTGGDDTKAFF
TRBJ1-6 | TRBV29-1 | CSVGDRRNSPLHF
TRBJ2-2 | TRBV5-5 | CASSLAPSGNTGELFF
TRBJ2-4 | TRBV10-2 | CASSQELAKNIQYF
TRBJ2-7 | TRBV6-1 | CASSSYSQGTYEQYF
TRBJ2-7 | TRBV7-8 | CASSLAPSTSAYEQYF
TRBJ1-1 | TRBV6-2/TRBV6-3 | CASSGDKNTEAFF